This TCR beta chain was obtained from a study of cytomegalovirus exposure and HLA in healthy donors. In germline, CDR1 is LNHDA, CDR2 SQIVND (reference sequence). The CDR3 has 15 amino acids. Both 60 Vbeta primers and 13 Jbeta primers went into the PCR. Here immunoSEQ multiplex PCR was the method, and the copy in TCRdb shows in-frame clones only, minus some. The sample shows roughly 61,000 clones, over 75% of them seen only once. Material for sequencing was PBMCs. The sequence came from a male donor in good health and CMV-seronegative. The V gene is TRBV19, the J gene TRBJ2-5, with D possibly being TRBD2 (5 bases). Judging by the DNA end, TRBJ2-7 fits better; the J call may be wrong. CDR3 sequence reads: CASSIDRDPSYEQYF. The CDR3 region has the DNA TGTGCCAGTAGTATTGATCGGGATCCCTCTTACGAGCAGTACTTC.